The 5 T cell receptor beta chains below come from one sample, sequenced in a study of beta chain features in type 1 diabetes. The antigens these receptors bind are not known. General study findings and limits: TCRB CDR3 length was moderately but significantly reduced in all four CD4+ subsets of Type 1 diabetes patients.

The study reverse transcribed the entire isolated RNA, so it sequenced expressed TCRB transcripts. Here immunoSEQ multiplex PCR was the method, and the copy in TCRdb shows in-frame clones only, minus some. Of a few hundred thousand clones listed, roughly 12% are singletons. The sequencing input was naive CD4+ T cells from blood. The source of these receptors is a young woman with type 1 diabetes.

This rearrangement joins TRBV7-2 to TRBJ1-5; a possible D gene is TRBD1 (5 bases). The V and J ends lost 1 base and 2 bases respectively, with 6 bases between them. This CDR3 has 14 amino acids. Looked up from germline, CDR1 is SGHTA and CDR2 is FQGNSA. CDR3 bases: TGTGCCAGCAGCTTAGAGACAGGCAATCAGCCCCAGCATTTT. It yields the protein CASSLETGNQPQHF.

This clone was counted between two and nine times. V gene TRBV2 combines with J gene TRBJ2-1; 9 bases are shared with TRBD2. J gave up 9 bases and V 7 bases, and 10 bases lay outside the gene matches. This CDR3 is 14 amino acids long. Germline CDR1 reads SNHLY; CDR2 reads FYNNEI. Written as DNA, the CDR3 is TGTGCCAGCACGAATAGCGGGAGAGGGGTTGAGCAGTTCTTC. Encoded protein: CASTNSGRGVEQFF.

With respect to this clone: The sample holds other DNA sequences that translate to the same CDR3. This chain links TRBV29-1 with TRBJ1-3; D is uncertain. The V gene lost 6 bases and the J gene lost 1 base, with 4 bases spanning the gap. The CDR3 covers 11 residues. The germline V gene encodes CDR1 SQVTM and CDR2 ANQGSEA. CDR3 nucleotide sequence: TGCAGCGTAGCGTCTGGAAACACCATATATTTT. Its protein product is CSVASGNTIYF.

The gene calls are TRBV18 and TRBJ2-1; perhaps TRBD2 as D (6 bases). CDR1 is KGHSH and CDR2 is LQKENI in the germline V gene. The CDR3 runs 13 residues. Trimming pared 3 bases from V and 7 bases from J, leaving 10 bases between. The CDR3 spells CASSPSRENEQFF. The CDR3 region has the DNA TGTGCCAGCTCACCCTCACGGGAGAATGAGCAGTTCTTC. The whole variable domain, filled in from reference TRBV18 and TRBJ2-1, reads NAGVMQNPRHLVRRRGQEARLRCSPMKGHSHVYWYRQLPEEGLKFMVYLQKENIIDESGMPKERFSAEFPKEGPSILRIQQVVRGDSAAYFCASSPSRENEQFFGPGTRLTVL.

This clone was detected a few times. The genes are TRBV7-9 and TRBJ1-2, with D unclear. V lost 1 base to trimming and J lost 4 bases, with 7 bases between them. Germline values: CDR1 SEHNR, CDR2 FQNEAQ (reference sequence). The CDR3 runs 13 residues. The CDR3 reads CASSLGTGYGYTF. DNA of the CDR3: TGTGCCAGCAGCTTAGGTACGGGCTATGGCTACACCTTC.